What follows are 3 T cell receptor beta chains derived from one specimen sequenced in a study of blood T cell repertoires in COVID-19. Clones were read by immunoSEQ multiplex PCR, and TCRdb kept only the in-frame ones, dropping some. The data hold about 44,000 clones, with 87% observed a single time. Sample: peripheral blood. Source of these receptors: an elderly woman in a cohort sampled during active or convalescent COVID-19.

This chain connects TRBV10-3 to TRBJ2-3, with TRBD2 identical over 12 bases. Germline CDR1 and CDR2: ENHRY and SYGVKD. This CDR3 has 16 amino acids. With V trimmed by 10 bases and J by 0 bases, 8 bases remained unmatched. For the CDR3, the DNA is TGTGCCACGGGACTAGCGGGCATAACTAGCACAGATACGCAGTATTTT. Its protein is CATGLAGITSTDTQYF.

This chain links TRBV10-1 with TRBJ1-5; D remains ambiguous. The germline gives CDR1 WNHNN, CDR2 SYGVQD (reference sequence). The CDR3 contains 13 residues. Trimming left V 0 bases short and J 5 bases short, with 5 bases between. CDR3 DNA sequence: TGCGCCAGCAGTGAGTCGGCATATCAGCCCCAGCATTTT. Translated, it gives CASSESAYQPQHF.

The rearrangement links TRBV6-5 to TRBJ2-7, with D tentatively TRBD1 (6 bases). This CDR3 is 14 amino acids long. Germline CDR1 reads MNHEY; CDR2 reads SVGAGI. Trimming removed 6 bases from V and 0 bases from J, with 12 bases in between. CDR3 nucleotides: TGTGCCAGCAGAACTGGACAGAACTCCTACGAGCAGTACTTC. This gives the protein CASRTGQNSYEQYF.